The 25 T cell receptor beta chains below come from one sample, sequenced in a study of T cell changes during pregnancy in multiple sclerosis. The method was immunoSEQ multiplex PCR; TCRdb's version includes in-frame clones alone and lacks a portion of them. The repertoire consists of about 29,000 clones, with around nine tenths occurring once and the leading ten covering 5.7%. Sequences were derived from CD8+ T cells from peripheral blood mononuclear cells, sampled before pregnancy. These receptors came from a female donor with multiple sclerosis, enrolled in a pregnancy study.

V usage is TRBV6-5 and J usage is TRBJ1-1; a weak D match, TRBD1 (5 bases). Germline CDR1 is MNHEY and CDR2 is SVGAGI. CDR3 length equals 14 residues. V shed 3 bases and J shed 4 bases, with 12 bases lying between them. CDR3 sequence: CASSYGVGGTEAFF. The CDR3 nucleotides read TGTGCCAGCAGTTATGGGGTGGGGGGCACTGAAGCTTTCTTT.

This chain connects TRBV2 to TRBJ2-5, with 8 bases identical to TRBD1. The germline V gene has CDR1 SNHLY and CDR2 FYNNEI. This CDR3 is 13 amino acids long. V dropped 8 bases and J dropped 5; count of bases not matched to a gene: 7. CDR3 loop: CASWDRLQETQYF. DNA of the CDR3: TGTGCCAGCTGGGACAGGTTACAGGAGACCCAGTACTTC.

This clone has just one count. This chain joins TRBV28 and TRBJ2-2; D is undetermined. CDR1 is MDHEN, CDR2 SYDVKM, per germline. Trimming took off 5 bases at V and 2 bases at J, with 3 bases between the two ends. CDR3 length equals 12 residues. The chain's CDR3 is CASSPNTGELFF. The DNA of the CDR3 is TGTGCCAGCAGTCCAAACACCGGGGAGCTGTTTTTT.

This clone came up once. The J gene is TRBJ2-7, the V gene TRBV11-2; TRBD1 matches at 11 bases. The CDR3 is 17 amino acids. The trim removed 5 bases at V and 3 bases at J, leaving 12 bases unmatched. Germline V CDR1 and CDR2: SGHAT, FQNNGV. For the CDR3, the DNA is TGTGCCAGCAGCATAAAGGGGGGGACAGGGGGAATCTACGAGCAGTACTTC. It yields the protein CASSIKGGTGGIYEQYF.

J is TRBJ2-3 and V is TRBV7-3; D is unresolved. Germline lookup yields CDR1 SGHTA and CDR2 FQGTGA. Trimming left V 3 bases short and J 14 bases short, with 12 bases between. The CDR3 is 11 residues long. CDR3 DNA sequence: TGTGCCAGCAGCTTCCGGGTCCCCCGGTATTTT. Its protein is CASSFRVPRYF.

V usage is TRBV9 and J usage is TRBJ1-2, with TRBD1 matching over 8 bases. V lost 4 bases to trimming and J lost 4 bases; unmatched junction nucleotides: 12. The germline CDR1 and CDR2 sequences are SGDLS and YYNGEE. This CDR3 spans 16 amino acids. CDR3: CASSPYNGQGGYGYTF. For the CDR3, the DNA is TGTGCCAGCAGCCCATACAATGGACAGGGCGGCTATGGCTACACCTTC.

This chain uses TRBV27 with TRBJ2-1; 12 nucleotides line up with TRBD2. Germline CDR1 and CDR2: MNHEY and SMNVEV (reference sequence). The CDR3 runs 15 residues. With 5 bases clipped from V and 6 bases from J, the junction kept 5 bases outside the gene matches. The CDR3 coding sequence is TGTGCCAGCAGTCCGTGGACTAGCGGGACCAATGAGCAGTTCTTC. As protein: CASSPWTSGTNEQFF.

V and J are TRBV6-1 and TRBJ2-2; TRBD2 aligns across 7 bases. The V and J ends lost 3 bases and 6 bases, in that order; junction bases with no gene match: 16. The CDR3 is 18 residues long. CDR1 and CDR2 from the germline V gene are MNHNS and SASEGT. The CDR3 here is CASSEWGGALSKAGELFF. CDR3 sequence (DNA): TGTGCCAGCAGTGAGTGGGGAGGGGCTCTCTCAAAAGCCGGGGAGCTGTTTTTT.

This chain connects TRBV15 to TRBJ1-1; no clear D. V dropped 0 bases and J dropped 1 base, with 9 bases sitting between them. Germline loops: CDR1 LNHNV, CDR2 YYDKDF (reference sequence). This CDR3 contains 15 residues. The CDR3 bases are TGTGCCACCAGCAGAGATCGCGGGTCGAACACTGAAGCTTTCTTT. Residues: CATSRDRGSNTEAFF.

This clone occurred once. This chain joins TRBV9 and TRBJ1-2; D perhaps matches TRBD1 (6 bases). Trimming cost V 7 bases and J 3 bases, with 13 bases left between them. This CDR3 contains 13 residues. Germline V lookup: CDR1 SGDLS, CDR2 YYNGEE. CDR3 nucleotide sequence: TGTGCCAGCGAGGGGGGGGATTACTATGGCTACACCTTC. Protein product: CASEGGDYYGYTF.

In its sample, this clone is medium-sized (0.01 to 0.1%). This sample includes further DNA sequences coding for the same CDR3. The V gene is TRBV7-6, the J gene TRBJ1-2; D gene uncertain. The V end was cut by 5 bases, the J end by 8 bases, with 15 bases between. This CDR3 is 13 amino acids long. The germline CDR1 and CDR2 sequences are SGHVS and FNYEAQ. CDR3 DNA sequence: TGTGCCAGCAGCCAGAGCGGGAGTTGGGGCTACACCTTC. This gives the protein CASSQSGSWGYTF. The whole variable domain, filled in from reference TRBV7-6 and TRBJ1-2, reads GAGVSQSPRYKVTKRGQDVALRCDPISGHVSLYWYRQALGQGPEFLTYFNYEAQQDKSGLPNDRFSAERPEGSISTLTIQRTEQRDSAMYRCASSQSGSWGYTFGSGTRLTVV.

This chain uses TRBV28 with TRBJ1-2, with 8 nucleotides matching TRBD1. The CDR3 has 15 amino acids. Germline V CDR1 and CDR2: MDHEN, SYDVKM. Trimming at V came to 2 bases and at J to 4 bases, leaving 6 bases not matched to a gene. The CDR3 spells CASSLPGQEIYGYTF. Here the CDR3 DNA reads TGTGCCAGCAGTTTACCGGGACAGGAGATCTATGGCTACACCTTC.

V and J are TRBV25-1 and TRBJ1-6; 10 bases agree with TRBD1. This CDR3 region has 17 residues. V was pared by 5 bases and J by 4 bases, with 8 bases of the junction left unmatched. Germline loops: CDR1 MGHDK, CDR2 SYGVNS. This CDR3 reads CASSPGTGARYNSPLHF. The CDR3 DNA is TGTGCCAGCAGTCCCGGGACAGGGGCCAGGTATAATTCACCCCTCCACTTT.

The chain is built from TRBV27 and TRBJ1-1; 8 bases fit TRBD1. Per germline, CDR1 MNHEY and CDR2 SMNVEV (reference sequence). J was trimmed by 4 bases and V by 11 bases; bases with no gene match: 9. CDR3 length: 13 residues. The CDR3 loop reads CAAQPTGGTEAFF. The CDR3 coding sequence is TGTGCCGCCCAACCCACAGGGGGCACTGAAGCTTTCTTT.

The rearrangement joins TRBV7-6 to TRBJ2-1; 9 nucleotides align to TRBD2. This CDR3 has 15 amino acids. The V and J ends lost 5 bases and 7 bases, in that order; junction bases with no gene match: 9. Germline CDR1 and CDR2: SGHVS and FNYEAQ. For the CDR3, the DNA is TGTGCCAGCAGCCCCTTCGCGGGGGGGCGAAATGAGCAGTTCTTC. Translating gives CASSPFAGGRNEQFF.

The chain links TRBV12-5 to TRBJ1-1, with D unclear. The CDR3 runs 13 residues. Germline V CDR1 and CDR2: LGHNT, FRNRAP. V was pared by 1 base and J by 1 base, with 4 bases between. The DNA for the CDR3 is TGTGCTAGTGGTTTGGGACAGAACACTGAAGCTTTCTTT. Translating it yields CASGLGQNTEAFF.

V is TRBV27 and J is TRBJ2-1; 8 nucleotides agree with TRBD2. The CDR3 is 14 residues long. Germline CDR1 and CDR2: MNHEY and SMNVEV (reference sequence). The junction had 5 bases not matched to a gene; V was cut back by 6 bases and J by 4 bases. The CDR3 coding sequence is TGTGCCAGCAGCCAGCGGGGGCCTTACAATGAGCAGTTCTTC. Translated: CASSQRGPYNEQFF.

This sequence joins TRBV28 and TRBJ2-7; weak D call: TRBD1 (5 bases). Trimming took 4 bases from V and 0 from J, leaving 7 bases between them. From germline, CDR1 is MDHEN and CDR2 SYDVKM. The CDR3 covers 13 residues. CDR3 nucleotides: TGTGCCAGCAGTTATGACAGCTCCTACGAGCAGTACTTC. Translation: CASSYDSSYEQYF.

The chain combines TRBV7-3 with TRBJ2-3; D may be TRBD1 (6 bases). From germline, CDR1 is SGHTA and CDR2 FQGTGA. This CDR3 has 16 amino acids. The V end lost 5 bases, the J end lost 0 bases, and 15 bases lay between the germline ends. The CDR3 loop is CASSPKTGPSTDTQYF. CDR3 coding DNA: TGTGCCAGCAGCCCTAAGACAGGCCCTAGCACAGATACGCAGTATTTT.

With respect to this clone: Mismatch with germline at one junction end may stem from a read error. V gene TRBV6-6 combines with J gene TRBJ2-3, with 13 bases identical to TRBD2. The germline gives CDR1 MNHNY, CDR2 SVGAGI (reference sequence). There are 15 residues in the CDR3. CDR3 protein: CASSYSLGTSGDRHF. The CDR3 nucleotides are TGTGCCAGCAGTTACTCGCTTGGGACTAGCGGGGATAGGCATTTT.

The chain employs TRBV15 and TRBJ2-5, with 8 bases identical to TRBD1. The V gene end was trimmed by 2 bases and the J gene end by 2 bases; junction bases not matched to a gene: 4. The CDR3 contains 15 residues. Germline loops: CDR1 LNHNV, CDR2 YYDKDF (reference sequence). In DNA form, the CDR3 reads TGTGCCACCAGCAGATCCCGGACAGGGCAAGAGACCCAGTACTTC. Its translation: CATSRSRTGQETQYF.

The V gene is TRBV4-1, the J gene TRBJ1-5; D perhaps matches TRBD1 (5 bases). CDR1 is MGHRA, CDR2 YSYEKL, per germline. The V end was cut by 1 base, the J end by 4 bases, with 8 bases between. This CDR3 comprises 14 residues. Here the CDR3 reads CASSQGAGNQPQHF. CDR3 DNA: TGCGCCAGCAGCCAAGGGGCAGGGAATCAGCCCCAGCATTTT.

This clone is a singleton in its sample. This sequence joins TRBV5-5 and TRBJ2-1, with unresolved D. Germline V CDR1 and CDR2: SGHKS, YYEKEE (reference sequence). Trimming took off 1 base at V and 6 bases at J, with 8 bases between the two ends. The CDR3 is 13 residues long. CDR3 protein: CASSLYQANEQFF. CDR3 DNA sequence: TGTGCCAGCAGCTTGTACCAAGCCAATGAGCAGTTCTTC.

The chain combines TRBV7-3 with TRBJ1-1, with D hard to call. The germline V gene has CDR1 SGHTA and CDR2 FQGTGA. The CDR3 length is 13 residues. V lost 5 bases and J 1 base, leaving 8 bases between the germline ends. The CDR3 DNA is TGTGCCAGCAGCCTAGAGAGGAACACTGAAGCTTTCTTT. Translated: CASSLERNTEAFF.

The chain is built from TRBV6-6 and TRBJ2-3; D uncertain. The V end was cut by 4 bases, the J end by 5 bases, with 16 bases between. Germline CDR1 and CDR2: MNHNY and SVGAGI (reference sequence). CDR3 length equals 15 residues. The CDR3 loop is CASSFSLPPLDTQYF. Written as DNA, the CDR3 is TGTGCCAGCAGTTTCTCACTACCCCCCTTAGATACGCAGTATTTT.